A single sample is the source of the 14 T cell receptor beta chains below, sequenced in a study of OX40 agonist ivuxolimab in advanced cancers. The assay was immunoSEQ multiplex PCR, and TCRdb's table has in-frame clones only and misses some. The sample carries about 94,000 clones, around 91% recorded once. The sequencing here drew on CD4+ or CD8+ T cells sorted from blood, taken in a trial of the OX40 agonist ivuxolimab. These receptors were obtained from an adult with an advanced solid tumor such as melanoma, head and neck, liver or kidney cancer.

This chain uses TRBV29-1 with TRBJ2-2; TRBD1 matches 7 bases. V lost 4 bases, J lost 3 bases, and 5 bases stayed unmatched. The germline CDR1 and CDR2 sequences are SQVTM and ANQGSEA. The CDR3 runs 14 residues. The CDR3: CSVVRQGDTGELFF. The DNA for the CDR3 is TGCAGCGTTGTGCGGCAGGGGGACACCGGGGAGCTGTTTTTT.

This clone has only a few counts. The V call is TRBV19, the J call TRBJ2-3, with 10 bases identical to TRBD2. The ends lost 3 bases at V and 3 bases at J; junction bases unmatched: 9. The CDR3 covers 17 residues. CDR1 is LNHDA and CDR2 is SQIVND in the germline V gene (reference sequence). CDR3 bases: TGTGCCAGTAGTATGCTCCTACTAGCGGGAAGGACAGATACGCAGTATTTT. Translating gives CASSMLLLAGRTDTQYF.

The chain is built from TRBV5-1 and TRBJ1-3, with D tentatively TRBD1 (6 bases). Trimming left V 3 bases short and J 0 bases short, with 13 bases between. Germline CDR1 reads SGHRS; CDR2 reads YFSETQ. The CDR3 is 16 residues long. CDR3 in amino acids: CASSSGAQSSGNTIYF. DNA of the CDR3: TGCGCCAGCAGCTCGGGGGCACAGTCCTCTGGAAACACCATATATTTT.

The chain combines TRBV5-4 with TRBJ2-5, with D possibly TRBD1 on 6 matching bases. CDR1 is SGHNT and CDR2 is YYREEE in the germline V gene (reference sequence). Trimming cost V 0 bases and J 7 bases, with 16 bases left between them. This CDR3 spans 15 amino acids. Here the CDR3 reads CASSLDGQPDGTQYF. Here the CDR3 DNA reads TGTGCCAGCAGCTTGGATGGACAGCCGGACGGGACCCAGTACTTC.

The chain uses TRBV11-2 and TRBJ2-7; the D gene is possibly TRBD2 (6 bases). V was pared by 5 bases and J by 3 bases, with 14 bases between. This CDR3 spans 14 amino acids. Germline CDR1 SGHAT, CDR2 FQNNGV. The DNA of the CDR3 is TGTGCCAGCAGCCCAGTTAGCGGACACTACGAGCAGTACTTC. This translates into CASSPVSGHYEQYF.

The rearrangement joins TRBV19 to TRBJ2-1; 11 nucleotides align to TRBD2. CDR1 is LNHDA, CDR2 SQIVND, per germline (reference sequence). The CDR3 is 15 residues long. J was trimmed by 8 bases and V by 7 bases; bases with no gene match: 10. This CDR3 reads CASTLASGRFYEQFF. CDR3 coding DNA: TGTGCCAGTACCCTGGCTAGCGGGAGGTTTTATGAGCAGTTCTTC.

This rearrangement joins TRBV7-6 to TRBJ1-2; the D gene is possibly TRBD1 (6 bases). V was pared by 2 bases and J by 4 bases, with 14 bases between. The CDR3 covers 15 residues. CDR1 is SGHVS and CDR2 is FNYEAQ in the germline V gene. DNA for the CDR3: TGTGCCAGCAGCTTAAACGACAGGCGATCCTATGGCTACACCTTC. Its translation: CASSLNDRRSYGYTF.

This clone occurred a few times. The CDR3 loop reads CASSETGIVTEAFF. The DNA for the CDR3 is TGTGCCAGCAGTGAGACAGGGATAGTTACTGAAGCTTTCTTT. The gene calls are TRBV9 and TRBJ1-1; 7 bases agree with TRBD1. In germline, CDR1 is SGDLS, CDR2 YYNGEE. The CDR3 consists of 14 residues. Losses at the gene ends were 5 bases for V and 5 bases for J; bases not matched to a gene: 9.

This clone has only one observation. The genes are TRBV7-2 and TRBJ2-1; 9 nucleotides match TRBD1. This CDR3 has 14 residues. CDR1 and CDR2 (germline): SGHTA, FQGNSA. V lost 8 bases and J lost 4; bases outside the gene matches: 6. The CDR3 bases are TGTGCCAGCGGGGGGACAGGGCTTTACAATGAGCAGTTCTTC. Encoded protein: CASGGTGLYNEQFF.

The chain recombines TRBV28 with TRBJ2-5, with TRBD2 as a possible D gene (5 bases). This CDR3 region has 16 residues. V was cut by 3 bases and J by 0 bases, with 14 bases left in between. Per the germline V gene, CDR1 is MDHEN and CDR2 is SYDVKM. The CDR3 sequence is CASSLWSGPDQETQYF. The CDR3 DNA reads TGTGCCAGCAGTTTGTGGAGCGGACCGGACCAAGAGACCCAGTACTTC.

The chain uses TRBV11-2 and TRBJ1-4, with 7 bases aligning to TRBD1. The CDR3 has 14 residues. Germline V lookup: CDR1 SGHAT, CDR2 FQNNGV. After removal of 6 bases from V and 7 bases from J, the junction contained 8 bases not matched to a gene. Here the CDR3 DNA reads TGTGCCAGCAGGTCCGACAGGGAGGGTGAAAAACTGTTTTTT. Its protein product is CASRSDREGEKLFF.

This clone was picked up a small number of times. This rearrangement joins TRBV28 to TRBJ2-2, with 8 positions matching TRBD2. V was pared by 6 bases and J by 6 bases, with 15 bases of the junction left unmatched. CDR3 size: 17 residues. CDR1 MDHEN and CDR2 SYDVKM come from the germline V gene. CDR3 nucleotide sequence: TGTGCCAGCAGGACGGGAGGGATACGTCGGGGAGCCGGGGAGCTGTTTTTT. Translated, it gives CASRTGGIRRGAGELFF.

The V and J genes are TRBV30 and TRBJ1-2; tentatively, D is TRBD1 (5 bases). This CDR3 has 11 residues. V lost 1 base and J 10 bases, leaving 10 bases between the germline ends. The germline CDR1 and CDR2 sequences are GTSNPN and SVGIG (reference sequence). CDR3 sequence: CAWSAGFDYTF. The CDR3 bases are TGTGCCTGGAGTGCAGGGTTTGACTACACCTTC.

V is TRBV30 and J is TRBJ2-6; 8 nucleotides line up with TRBD2. V lost 6 bases to trimming and J lost 1 base; unmatched junction nucleotides: 17. Germline CDR1 and CDR2: GTSNPN and SVGIG (reference sequence). CDR3 length: 19 amino acids. The DNA for the CDR3 is TGTGCCTGCGAAACACTAGCGGCCCGGCGGTGGTCTGGGGCCAACGTCCTGACTTTC. This translates into CACETLAARRWSGANVLTF.